This T cell receptor beta chain was profiled in a study of PD-1 blockade in classical Hodgkin lymphoma. Findings and limits, study-wide: Baseline TCR diversity was reportedly lower in newly diagnosed patients than healthy donors.

Time point noted: newly diagnosed, previously untreated cHL patient sample. Worth noting for this clone: Its antigen remains unidentified.

This CDR3 is 15 amino acids long. The germline gives CDR1 SNHLY, CDR2 FYNNEI. V was clipped by 6 bases and J by 5 bases, with 19 bases between them. Some clones are missing from TCRdb's copy, which holds only in-frame ones; the method was immunoSEQ multiplex PCR. The sample yields 20,000 to 25,000 clones, about 95% seen once. The gene calls are TRBV2 and TRBJ2-5, with D perhaps matching TRBD1 (5 bases). The sample comprised peripheral blood mononuclear cells (PBMCs). This sequence originates from a human donor with classical Hodgkin lymphoma. As DNA, the CDR3 is TGTGCCAGCAGGAGCCTCCAGGGCCCAGGGGAGACCCAGTACTTC. Amino acid sequence: CASRSLQGPGETQYF.